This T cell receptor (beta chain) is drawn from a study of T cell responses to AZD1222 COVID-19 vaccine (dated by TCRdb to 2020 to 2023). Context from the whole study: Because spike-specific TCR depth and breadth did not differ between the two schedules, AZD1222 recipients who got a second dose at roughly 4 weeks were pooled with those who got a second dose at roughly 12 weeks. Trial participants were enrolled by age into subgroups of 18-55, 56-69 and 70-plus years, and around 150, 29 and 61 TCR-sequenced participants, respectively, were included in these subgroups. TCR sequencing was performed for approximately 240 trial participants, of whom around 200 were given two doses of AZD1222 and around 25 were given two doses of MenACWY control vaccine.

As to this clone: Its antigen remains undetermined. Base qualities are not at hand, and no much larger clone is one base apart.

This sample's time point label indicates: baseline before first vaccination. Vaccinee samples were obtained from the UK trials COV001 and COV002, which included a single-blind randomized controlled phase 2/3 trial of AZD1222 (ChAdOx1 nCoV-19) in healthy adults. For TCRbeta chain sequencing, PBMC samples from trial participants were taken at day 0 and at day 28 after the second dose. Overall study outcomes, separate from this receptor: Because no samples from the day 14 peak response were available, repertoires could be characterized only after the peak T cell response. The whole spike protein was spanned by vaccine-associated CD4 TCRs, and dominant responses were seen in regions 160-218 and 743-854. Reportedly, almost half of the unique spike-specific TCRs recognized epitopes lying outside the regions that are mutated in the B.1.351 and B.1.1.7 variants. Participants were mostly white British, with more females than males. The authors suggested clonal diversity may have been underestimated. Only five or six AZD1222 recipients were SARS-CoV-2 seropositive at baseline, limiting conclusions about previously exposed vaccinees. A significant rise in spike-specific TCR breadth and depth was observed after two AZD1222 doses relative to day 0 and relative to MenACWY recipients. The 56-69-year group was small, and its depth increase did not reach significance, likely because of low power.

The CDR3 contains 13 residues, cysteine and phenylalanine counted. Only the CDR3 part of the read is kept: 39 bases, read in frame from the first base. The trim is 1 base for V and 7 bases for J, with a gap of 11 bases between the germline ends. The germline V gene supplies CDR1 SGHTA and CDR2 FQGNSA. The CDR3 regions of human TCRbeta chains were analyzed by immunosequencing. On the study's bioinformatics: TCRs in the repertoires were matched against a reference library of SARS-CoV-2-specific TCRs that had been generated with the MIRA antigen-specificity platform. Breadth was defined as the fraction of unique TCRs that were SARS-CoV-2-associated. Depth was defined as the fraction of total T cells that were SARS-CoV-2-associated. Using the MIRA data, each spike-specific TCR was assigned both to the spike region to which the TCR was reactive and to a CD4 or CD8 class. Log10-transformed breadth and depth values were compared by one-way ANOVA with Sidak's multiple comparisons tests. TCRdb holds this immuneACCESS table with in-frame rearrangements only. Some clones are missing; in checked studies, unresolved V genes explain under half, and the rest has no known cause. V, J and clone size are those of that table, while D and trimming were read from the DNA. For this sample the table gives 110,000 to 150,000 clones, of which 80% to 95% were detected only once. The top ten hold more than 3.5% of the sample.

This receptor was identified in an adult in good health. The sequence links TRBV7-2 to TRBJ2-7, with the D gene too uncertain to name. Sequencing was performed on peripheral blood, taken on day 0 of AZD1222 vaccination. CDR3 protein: CASSLGVLREQYF. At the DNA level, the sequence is TGTGCCAGCAGCTTAGGAGTCCTAAGGGAGCAGTACTTC.